One and the same sample provided the 8 T cell receptor beta chains below, sequenced in a study of technical replicates of blood from four donors. This table comes from immunoSEQ multiplex PCR, and its TCRdb copy is limited to in-frame clones, with some not included. The table shows around 76,000 clones, with 95% to 98% occurring only once. The specimen sequenced was T cells isolated from PBMCs. The receptors shown here come from a human donor in good health.

This clone was seen a handful of times. The sample carries other DNA sequences with the same CDR3. The chain links TRBV19 to TRBJ1-5, with a weak D call TRBD1 (5 bases). The length of the CDR3 is 13 residues. Trimming took off 2 bases at V and 6 bases at J, with 8 bases between the two ends. Germline V gene lookup returns CDR1 LNHDA and CDR2 SQIVND (reference sequence). The chain's CDR3 is CASSIQGSQPQHF. CDR3 DNA sequence: TGTGCCAGTAGTATACAGGGAAGTCAGCCCCAGCATTTT.

The chain carries TRBV27 and TRBJ1-3, with 7 bases aligning to TRBD1. The CDR3 totals 15 residues. Germline CDR1 MNHEY, CDR2 SMNVEV (reference sequence). V was clipped by 5 bases and J by 0 bases; unmatched bases: 4. The DNA of the CDR3 is TGTGCCAGCAGTAACACAGGGGACTCTGGAAACACCATATATTTT. Protein: CASSNTGDSGNTIYF.

This chain links TRBV25-1 with TRBJ1-1, with D possibly matching TRBD1 (6 bases). Trimming left V 6 bases short and J 3 bases short, with 14 bases between. Per the germline V gene, CDR1 is MGHDK and CDR2 is SYGVNS. This CDR3 is 14 amino acids long. CDR3 sequence: CASSRQVGHTEAFF. In nucleotides, the CDR3 is TGTGCCAGCAGCCGACAGGTTGGGCACACTGAAGCTTTCTTT.

The rearrangement links TRBV28 to TRBJ1-1, with D unclear. The V end was cut by 6 bases, the J end by 1 base, with 9 bases between. CDR1 and CDR2 from the germline V gene are MDHEN and SYDVKM. The CDR3 covers 13 residues. For the CDR3, the DNA is TGTGCCAGCAGCTTAACAGAGAACACTGAAGCTTTCTTT. Translation: CASSLTENTEAFF.

The rearrangement joins TRBV14 to TRBJ2-7; D may be TRBD1 (5 bases). The germline V gene has CDR1 SGHDN and CDR2 FVKESK. This CDR3 is built from 15 residues. Trimming shortened V by 1 base and J by 0 bases, and 10 bases separated the two germline ends. This CDR3 is CASSQVNTGSYEQYF. The CDR3, as DNA: TGTGCCAGCAGCCAAGTTAATACAGGCTCCTACGAGCAGTACTTC.

Concerning this clone itself: A read error may account for a junction end that differs from germline. The rearrangement uses TRBV7-2 and TRBJ2-5; perhaps TRBD1 as D (6 bases). The CDR3 runs to 13 residues. CDR1 and CDR2 from the germline V gene are SGHTA and FQGNSA. CDR3 nucleotides: TGTGCCAGCAGTTTAGGACAGCGAGAGACCCAGTACTTC. This codes for CASSLGQRETQYF.

The J gene is TRBJ2-7, the V gene TRBV20-1; no clear D. This CDR3 is 11 amino acids long. With 5 bases removed from V and 4 bases from J, the gap between germline ends came to 9 bases. The germline gives CDR1 DFQATT, CDR2 SNEGSKA (reference sequence). The DNA for the CDR3 is TGCAGTGCTCTCTTCAGTTACGAGCAGTACTTC. As protein: CSALFSYEQYF.

This chain connects TRBV10-3 to TRBJ2-7, with 12 bases matching TRBD1. The V and J ends lost 6 bases and 2 bases, in that order; junction bases with no gene match: 17. The CDR3 consists of 19 residues. The germline CDR1 and CDR2 sequences are ENHRY and SYGVKD. The CDR3 bases are TGTGCCATCAGCCAAACCTCCCGGGACAGGGGGCGATTAGCCTACGAGCAGTACTTC. Translation: CAISQTSRDRGRLAYEQYF.